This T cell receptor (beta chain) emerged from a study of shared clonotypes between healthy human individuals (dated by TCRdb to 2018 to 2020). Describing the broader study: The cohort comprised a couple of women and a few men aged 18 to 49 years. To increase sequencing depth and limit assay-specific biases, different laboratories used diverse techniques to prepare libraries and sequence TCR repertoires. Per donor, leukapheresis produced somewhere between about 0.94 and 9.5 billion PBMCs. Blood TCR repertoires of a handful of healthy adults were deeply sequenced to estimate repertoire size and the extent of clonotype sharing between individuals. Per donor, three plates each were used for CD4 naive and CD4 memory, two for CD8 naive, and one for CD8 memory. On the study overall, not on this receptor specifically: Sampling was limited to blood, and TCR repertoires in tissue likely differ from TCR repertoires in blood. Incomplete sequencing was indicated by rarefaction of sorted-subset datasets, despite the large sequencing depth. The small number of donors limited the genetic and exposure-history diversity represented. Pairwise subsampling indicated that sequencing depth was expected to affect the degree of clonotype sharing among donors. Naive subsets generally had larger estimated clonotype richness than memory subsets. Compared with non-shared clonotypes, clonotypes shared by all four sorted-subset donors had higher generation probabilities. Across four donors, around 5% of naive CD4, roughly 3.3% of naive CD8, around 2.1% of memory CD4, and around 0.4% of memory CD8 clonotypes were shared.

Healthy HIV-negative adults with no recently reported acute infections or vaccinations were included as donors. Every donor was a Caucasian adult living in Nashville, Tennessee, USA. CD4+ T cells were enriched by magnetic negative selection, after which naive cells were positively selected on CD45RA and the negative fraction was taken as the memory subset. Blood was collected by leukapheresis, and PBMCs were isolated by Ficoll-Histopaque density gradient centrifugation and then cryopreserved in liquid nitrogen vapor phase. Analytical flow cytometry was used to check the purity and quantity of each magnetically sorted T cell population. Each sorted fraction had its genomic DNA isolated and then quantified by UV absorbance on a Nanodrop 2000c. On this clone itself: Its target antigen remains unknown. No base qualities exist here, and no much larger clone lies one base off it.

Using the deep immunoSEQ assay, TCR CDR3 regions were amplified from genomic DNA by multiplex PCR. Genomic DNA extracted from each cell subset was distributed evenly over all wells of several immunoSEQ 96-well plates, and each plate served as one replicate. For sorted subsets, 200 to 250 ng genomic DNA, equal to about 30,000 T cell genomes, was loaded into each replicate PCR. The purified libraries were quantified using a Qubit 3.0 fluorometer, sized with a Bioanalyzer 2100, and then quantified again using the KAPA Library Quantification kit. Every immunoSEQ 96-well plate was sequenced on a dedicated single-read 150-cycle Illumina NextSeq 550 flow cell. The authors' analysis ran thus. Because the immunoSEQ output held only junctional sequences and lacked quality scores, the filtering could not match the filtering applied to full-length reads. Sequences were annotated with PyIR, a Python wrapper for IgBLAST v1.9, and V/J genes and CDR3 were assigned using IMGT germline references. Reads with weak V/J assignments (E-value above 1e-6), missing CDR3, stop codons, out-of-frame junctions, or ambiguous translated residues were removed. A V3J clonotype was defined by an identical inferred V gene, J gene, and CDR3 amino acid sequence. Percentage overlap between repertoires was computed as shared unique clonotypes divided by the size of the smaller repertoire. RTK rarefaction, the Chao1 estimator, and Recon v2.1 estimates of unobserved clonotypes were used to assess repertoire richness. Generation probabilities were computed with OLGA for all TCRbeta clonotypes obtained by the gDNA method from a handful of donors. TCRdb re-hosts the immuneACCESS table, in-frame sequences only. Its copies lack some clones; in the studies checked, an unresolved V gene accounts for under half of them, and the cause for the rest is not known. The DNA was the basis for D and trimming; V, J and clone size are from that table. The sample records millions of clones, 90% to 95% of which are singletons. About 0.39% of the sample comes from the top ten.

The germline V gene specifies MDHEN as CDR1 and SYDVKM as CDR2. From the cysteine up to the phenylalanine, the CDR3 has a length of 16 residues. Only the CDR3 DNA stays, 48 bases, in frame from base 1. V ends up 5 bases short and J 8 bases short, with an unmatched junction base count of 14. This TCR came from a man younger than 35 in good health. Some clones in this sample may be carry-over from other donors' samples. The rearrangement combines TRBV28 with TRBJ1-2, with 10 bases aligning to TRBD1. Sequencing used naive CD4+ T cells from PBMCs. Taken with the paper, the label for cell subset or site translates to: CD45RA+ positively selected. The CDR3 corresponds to CASSQVRDRGRGGYTF. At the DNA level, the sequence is TGTGCCAGCAGTCAGGTACGGGACAGGGGCCGTGGAGGCTACACCTTC.